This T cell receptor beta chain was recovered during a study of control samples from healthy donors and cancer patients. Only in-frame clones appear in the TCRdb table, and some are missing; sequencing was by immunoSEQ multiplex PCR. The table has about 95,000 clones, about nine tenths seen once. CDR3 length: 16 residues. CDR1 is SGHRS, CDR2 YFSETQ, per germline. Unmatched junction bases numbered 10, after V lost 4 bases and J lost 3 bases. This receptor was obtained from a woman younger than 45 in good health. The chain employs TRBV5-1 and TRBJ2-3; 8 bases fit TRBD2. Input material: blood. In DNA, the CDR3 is TGCGCCAGCAGCCCAACGGGAGGGCCGCCGACAGATACGCAGTATTTT. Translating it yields CASSPTGGPPTDTQYF.